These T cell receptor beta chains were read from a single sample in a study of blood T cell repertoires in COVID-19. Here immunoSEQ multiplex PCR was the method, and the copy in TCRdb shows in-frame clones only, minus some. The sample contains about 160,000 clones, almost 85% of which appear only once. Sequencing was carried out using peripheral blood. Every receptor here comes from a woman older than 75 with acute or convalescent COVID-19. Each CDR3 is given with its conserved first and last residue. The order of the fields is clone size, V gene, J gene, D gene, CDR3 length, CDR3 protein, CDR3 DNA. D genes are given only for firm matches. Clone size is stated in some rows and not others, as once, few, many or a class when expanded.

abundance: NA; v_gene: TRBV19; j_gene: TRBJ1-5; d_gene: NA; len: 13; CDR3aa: CASGPVGGQPQHF; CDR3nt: TGTGCCAGTGGACCAGTCGGGGGTCAGCCCCAGCATTTT
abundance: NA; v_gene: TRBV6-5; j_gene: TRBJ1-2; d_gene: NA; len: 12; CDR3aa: CASGRTAYGYTF; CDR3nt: TGTGCCAGCGGACGGACAGCATATGGCTACACCTTC
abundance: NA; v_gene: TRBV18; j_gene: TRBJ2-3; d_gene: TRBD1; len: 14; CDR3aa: CASSRTGGTDTQYF; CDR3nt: TGTGCCAGCTCACGGACAGGGGGCACAGATACGCAGTATTTT
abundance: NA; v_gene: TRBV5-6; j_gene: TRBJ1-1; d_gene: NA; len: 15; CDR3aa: CASSLDRPGGTEAFF; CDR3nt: TGTGCCAGCAGCTTGGACAGGCCCGGTGGGACTGAAGCTTTCTTT
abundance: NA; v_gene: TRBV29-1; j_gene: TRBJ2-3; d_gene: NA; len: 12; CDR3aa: CSVDRGTDTQYF; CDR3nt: TGCAGCGTTGATCGAGGAACAGATACGCAGTATTTT
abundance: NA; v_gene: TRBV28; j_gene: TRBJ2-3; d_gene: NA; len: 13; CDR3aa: CASSPTGRDTQYF; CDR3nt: TGTGCCAGCAGTCCGACAGGGAGGGATACGCAGTATTTT
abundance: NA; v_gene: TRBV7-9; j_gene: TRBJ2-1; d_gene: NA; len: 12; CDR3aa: CASSLMTQGTFF; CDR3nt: TGTGCCAGCAGCTTAATGACTCAGGGGACGTTCTTC
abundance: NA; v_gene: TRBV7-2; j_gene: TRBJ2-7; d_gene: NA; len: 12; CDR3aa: CASNFGRHMQYF; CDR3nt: TGTGCCAGCAACTTCGGAAGACATATGCAGTACTTC
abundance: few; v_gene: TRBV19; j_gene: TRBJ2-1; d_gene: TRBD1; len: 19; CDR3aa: CASSNRRAGQGEKFNEQFF; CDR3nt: TGTGCCAGTAGCAATCGGAGGGCGGGACAGGGGGAAAAATTCAATGAGCAGTTCTTC
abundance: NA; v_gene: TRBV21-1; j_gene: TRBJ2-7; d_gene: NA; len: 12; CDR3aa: CAILGGAFEQYF; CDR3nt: TGTGCCATCCTTGGGGGGGCTTTCGAGCAGTACTTC
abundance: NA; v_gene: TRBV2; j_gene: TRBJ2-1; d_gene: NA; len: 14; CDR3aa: CASSEPPRVGEQFF; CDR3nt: TGTGCCAGCAGTGAACCACCCAGGGTCGGTGAGCAGTTCTTC
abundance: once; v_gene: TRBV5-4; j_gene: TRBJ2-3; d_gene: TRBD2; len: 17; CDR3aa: CASSLRLAGGLVDTQYF; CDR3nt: TGTGCCAGCAGCCTAAGACTAGCGGGAGGGCTAGTAGATACGCAGTATTTT
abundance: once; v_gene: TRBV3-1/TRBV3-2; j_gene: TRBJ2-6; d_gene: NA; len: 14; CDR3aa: CASSPNNGANVLTF; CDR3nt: TGTGCCAGCAGCCCGAACAATGGGGCCAACGTCCTGACTTTC
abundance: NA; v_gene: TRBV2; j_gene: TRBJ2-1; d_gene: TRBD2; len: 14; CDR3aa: CASYRDYSYNEQFF; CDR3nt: TGTGCCAGCTACCGGGACTACTCCTACAATGAGCAGTTCTTC
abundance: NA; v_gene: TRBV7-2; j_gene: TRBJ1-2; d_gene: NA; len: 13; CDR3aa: CASSFSQDYGYTF; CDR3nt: TGTGCCAGCAGCTTCTCTCAGGACTATGGCTACACCTTC
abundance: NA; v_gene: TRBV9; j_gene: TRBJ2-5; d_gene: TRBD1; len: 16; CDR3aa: CASSVDRGSPQETQYF; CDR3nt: TGTGCCAGCAGCGTAGACAGGGGGTCACCCCAAGAGACCCAGTACTTC
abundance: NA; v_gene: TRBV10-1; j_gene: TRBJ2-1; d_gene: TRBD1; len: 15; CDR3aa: CASSEGTGEWSEQFF; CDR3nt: TGCGCCAGCAGCGAAGGGACAGGGGAGTGGAGTGAGCAGTTCTTC
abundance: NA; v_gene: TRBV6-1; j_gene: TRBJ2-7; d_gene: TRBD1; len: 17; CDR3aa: CASSVRNAGTGAYEQYF; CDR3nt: TGTGCCAGCAGTGTGAGAAACGCCGGGACAGGGGCCTACGAGCAGTACTTC
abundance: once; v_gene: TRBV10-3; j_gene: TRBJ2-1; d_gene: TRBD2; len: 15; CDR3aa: CAISAGEVVYNEQFF; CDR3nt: TGTGCCATATCCGCGGGGGAGGTAGTCTACAATGAGCAGTTCTTC
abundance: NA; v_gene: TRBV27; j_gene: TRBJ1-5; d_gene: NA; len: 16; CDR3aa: CASTATGPYSNQPQHF; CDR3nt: TGTGCCAGCACGGCGACAGGCCCGTATAGCAATCAGCCCCAGCATTTT
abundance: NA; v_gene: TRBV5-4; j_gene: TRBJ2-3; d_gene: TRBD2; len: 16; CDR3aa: CASSLRTSVTTDTQYF; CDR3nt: TGTGCCAGCAGCTTGAGAACTAGCGTTACCACAGATACGCAGTATTTT
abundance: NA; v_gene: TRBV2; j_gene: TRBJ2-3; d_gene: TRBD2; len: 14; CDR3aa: CASKSGRAADTQYF; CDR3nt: TGTGCCAGCAAAAGCGGGAGGGCGGCAGATACGCAGTATTTT
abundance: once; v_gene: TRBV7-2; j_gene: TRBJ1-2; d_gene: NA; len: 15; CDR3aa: CASSLRGADNYGYTF; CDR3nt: TGTGCCAGCAGCCTTCGGGGGGCGGATAACTATGGCTACACCTTC
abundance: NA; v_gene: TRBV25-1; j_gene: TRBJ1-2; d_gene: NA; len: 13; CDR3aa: CASSGGLNYGYTF; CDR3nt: TGTGCCAGCAGTGGAGGACTGAACTATGGCTACACCTTC
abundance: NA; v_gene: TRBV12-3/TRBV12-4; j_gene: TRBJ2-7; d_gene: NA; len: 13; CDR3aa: CASSSYGGNEQYF; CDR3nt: TGTGCCAGCAGTTCCTATGGGGGGAACGAGCAGTACTTC
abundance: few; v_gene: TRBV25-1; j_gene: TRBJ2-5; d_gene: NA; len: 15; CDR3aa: CASSHATVYQETQYF; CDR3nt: TGTGCCAGCAGTCATGCAACTGTGTACCAAGAGACCCAGTACTTC
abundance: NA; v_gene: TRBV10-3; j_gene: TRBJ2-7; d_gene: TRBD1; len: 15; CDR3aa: CAISGTRDRGHEQYF; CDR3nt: TGTGCCATCAGTGGAACCCGGGACAGGGGCCACGAGCAGTACTTC
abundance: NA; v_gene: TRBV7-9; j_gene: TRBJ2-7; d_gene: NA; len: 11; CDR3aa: CASSRSWEQYF; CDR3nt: TGTGCCAGCAGCCGGTCTTGGGAGCAGTACTTC
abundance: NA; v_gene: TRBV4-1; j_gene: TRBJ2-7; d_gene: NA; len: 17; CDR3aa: CASSQGGRTGALYEQYF; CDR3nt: TGCGCCAGCAGCCAGGGGGGACGGACAGGAGCCCTCTACGAGCAGTACTTC
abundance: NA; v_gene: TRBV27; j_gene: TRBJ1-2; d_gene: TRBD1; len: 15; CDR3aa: CASSLSGTGPFGYTF; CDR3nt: TGTGCCAGCAGTCTCTCCGGGACAGGCCCTTTTGGCTACACCTTC
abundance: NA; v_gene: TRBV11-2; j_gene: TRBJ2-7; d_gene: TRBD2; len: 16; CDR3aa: CASSAPSGGDPYEQYF; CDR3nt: TGTGCCAGCAGCGCCCCTAGCGGGGGGGATCCCTACGAGCAGTACTTC
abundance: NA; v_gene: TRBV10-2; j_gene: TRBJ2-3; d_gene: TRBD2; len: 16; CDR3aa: CASSGGTSGSTDTQYF; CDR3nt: TGCGCCAGCAGTGGCGGGACTAGCGGTAGCACAGATACGCAGTATTTT
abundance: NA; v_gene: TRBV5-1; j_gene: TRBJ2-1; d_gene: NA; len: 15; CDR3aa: CASSRGDFSGNEQFF; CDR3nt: TGCGCCAGCAGCCGAGGTGATTTTAGCGGAAATGAGCAGTTCTTC
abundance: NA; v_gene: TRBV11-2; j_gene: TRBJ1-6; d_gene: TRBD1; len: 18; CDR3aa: CASSLDLKGAPGDSPLHF; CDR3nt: TGTGCCAGCAGCTTAGACCTAAAGGGGGCCCCTGGGGATTCACCCCTCCACTTT
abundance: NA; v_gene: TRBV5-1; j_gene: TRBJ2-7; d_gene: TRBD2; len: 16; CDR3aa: CASSSGTGTSVAGQYF; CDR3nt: TGCGCCAGCAGTTCGGGGACCGGGACTAGCGTTGCAGGGCAGTACTTC
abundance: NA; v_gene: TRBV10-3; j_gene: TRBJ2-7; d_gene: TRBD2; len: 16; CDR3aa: CAISESGTSSSYEQYF; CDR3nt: TGTGCCATCAGTGAGTCCGGGACTAGCAGCTCCTACGAGCAGTACTTC
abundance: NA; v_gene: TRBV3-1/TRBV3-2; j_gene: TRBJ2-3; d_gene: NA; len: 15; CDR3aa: CASSPPSVAADTQYF; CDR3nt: TGTGCCAGCAGCCCTCCCTCGGTAGCGGCGGATACGCAGTATTTT
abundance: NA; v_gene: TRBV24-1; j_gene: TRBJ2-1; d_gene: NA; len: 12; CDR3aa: CATSDSGTEQFF; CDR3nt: TGTGCCACCAGTGATTCCGGGACAGAGCAGTTCTTC
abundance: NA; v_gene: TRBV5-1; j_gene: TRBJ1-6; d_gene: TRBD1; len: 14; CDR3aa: CASSLQGANSPLHF; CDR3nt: TGCGCCAGCAGCTTGCAGGGGGCTAATTCACCCCTCCACTTT
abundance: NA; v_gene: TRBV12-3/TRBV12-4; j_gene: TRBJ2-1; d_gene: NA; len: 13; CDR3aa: CASTDTRTNEQFF; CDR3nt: TGTGCCAGCACCGATACTAGGACCAATGAGCAGTTCTTC